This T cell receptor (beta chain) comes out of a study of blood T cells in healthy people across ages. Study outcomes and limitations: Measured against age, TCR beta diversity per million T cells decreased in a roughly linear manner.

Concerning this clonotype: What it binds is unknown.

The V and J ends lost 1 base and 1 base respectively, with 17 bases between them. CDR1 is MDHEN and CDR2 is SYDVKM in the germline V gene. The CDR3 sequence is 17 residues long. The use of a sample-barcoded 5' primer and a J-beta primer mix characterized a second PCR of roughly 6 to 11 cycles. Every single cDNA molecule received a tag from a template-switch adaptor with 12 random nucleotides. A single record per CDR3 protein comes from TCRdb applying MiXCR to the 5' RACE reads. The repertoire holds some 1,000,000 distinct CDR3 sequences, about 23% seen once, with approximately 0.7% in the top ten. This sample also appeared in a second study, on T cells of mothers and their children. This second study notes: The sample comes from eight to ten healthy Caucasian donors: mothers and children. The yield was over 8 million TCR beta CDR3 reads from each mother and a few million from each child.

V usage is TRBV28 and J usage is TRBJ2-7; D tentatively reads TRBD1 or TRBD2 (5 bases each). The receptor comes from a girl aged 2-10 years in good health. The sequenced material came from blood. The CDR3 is CASSLSLLRGLSYEQYF. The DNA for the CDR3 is TGTGCCAGCAGTTTATCCCTATTGAGGGGCCTTTCCTACGAGCAGTACTTC. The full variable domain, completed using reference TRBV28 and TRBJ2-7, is DVKVTQSSRYLVKRTGEKVFLECVQDMDHENMFWYRQDPGLGLRLIYFSYDVKMKEKGDIPEGYSVSREKKERFSLILESASTNQTSMYLCASSLSLLRGLSYEQYFGPGTRLTVT.